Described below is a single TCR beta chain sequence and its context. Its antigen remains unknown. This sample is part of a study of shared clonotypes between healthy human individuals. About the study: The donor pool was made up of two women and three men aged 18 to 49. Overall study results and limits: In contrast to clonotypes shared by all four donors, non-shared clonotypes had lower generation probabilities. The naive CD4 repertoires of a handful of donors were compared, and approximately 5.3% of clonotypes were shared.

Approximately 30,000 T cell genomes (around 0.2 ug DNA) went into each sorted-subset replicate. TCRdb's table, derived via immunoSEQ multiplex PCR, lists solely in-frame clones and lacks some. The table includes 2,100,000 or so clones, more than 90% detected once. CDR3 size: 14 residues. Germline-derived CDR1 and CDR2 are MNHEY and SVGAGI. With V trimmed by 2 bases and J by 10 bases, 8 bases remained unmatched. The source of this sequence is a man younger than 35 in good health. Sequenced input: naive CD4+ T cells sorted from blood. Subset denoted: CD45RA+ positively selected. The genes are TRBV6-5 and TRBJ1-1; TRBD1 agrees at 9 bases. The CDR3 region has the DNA TGTGCCAGCAGTTACCCCGGACAGGGGTCGCGAGCTTTCTTT. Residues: CASSYPGQGSRAFF.